The rows below give T cell receptor beta chains drawn from one sample of a study of blood T cell repertoires in COVID-19. The assay was immunoSEQ multiplex PCR, and TCRdb's table has in-frame clones only and misses some. This table has approximately 300,000 clones, 80% to 90% appearing once. Sequenced sample: peripheral blood. These receptor sequences come from a man aged 30 to 39 with acute or convalescent COVID-19. The CDR3 runs from the conserved cysteine through the conserved F or W. A D gene is named only where the DNA matches it firmly. Size is stated for part of the rows, as once, few or many counts, or as a class when the clone is expanded.

>-|TRBJ2-3|TRBD1|TRBV14
TGTGCCAGCAGCCAAGATAGGACAGGGACAGATACGCAGTATTTT
CASSQDRTGTDTQYF
>-|TRBJ2-7|-|TRBV28
TGTGCCAGCAGCATTCCGGGACACATTTACGAGCAGTACTTC
CASSIPGHIYEQYF
>-|TRBJ2-3|TRBD2|TRBV4-2
TGTGCCAGCAGCCTCCGACTGATAGCGGGGGGATCTGGCACAGATACGCAGTATTTT
CASSLRLIAGGSGTDTQYF
>-|TRBJ1-1|-|TRBV24-1
TGTGCCACCAGGGGGAGGGGAACCGGGGAAGCTTTCTTT
CATRGRGTGEAFF
>-|TRBJ1-1|-|TRBV5-1
TGCGCCAGCAGCTTGTCAGGCATGAACACTGAAGCTTTCTTT
CASSLSGMNTEAFF
>-|TRBJ1-1|-|TRBV14
TGTGCCAGCAGCCAGATCAGGGGAGACACTGAAGCTTTCTTT
CASSQIRGDTEAFF
>-|TRBJ2-7|TRBD1|TRBV2
TGTGCCAGCAGCGCCACAGGGGGCAACGCCTACGAGCAGTACTTC
CASSATGGNAYEQYF
>-|TRBJ1-4|TRBD1|TRBV3-1/TRBV3-2
TGTGCCAGCAGCCAACTCCGGGACAGGGGGCGCGAAAAACTGTTTTTT
CASSQLRDRGREKLFF
>-|TRBJ1-2|-|TRBV12-5
TGTGCTAGTGGTTTGCCTGGGAGGGGCGGCTACACCTTC
CASGLPGRGGYTF
>-|TRBJ2-7|TRBD2|TRBV24-1
TGTGCCACCAGTGACGGGACTAGCGGGAGAGGAGCCTACGAGCAGTACTTC
CATSDGTSGRGAYEQYF
>-|TRBJ1-5|TRBD1|TRBV5-6
TGTGCCAGCAGCCTCAGAGGGACAGGGGGTTCCCAGCCCCAGCATTTT
CASSLRGTGGSQPQHF
>-|TRBJ1-6|TRBD1|TRBV28
TGTGCCAGCAGGGTTCCGGGACAGGGCTTTAATTCACCCCTCCACTTT
CASRVPGQGFNSPLHF
>-|TRBJ1-3|TRBD1|TRBV3-1/TRBV3-2
TGTGCCAGCAGCCCCCGGGACAGGGCAAACACCATATATTTT
CASSPRDRANTIYF
>-|TRBJ2-6|TRBD1|TRBV19
TGTGCCAGTAGTCCGGGACAGGGCAGCGTCCTGACTTTC
CASSPGQGSVLTF
>-|TRBJ1-1|-|TRBV15
TGTGCCACCAGCAGAGCGCGGGGGGGTCGGTGGACTGAAGCTTTCTTT
CATSRARGGRWTEAFF
>once|TRBJ2-1|TRBD2|TRBV7-2
TGTGCCAGCAGCTTAGAACTAGCGGCCTACAATGAGCAGTTCTTC
CASSLELAAYNEQFF
>-|TRBJ1-5|-|TRBV19
TGTGCCAGTAGTATAGTACCAGGGAATCAGCCCCAGCATTTT
CASSIVPGNQPQHF
>few|TRBJ2-7|-|TRBV7-8
TGTGCCAGCAGCTTAGAAGGCGGTTCCTACGAGCAGTACTTC
CASSLEGGSYEQYF
>-|TRBJ1-5|-|TRBV18
TGTGCCAGCTCTTGGACAGAAAATCAGCCCCAGCATTTT
CASSWTENQPQHF
>-|TRBJ2-3|TRBD2|TRBV24-1
TGTGCCACCAGCCCTAGCGGGAGTTCCGACACAGATACGCAGTATTTT
CATSPSGSSDTDTQYF
>-|TRBJ1-2|-|TRBV6-5
TGTGCCAGCAAGGGGAGGGTAGCCCACTATGGCTACACCTTC
CASKGRVAHYGYTF
>-|TRBJ2-3|TRBD2|TRBV5-1
TGCGCCAGCAGCTCTAGCGGGAGGGCCTTAGATACGCAGTATTTT
CASSSSGRALDTQYF
>-|TRBJ2-1|-|TRBV11-3
TGTGCCAGCAGTCCATCCGACGGGATCTACAATGAGCAGTTCTTC
CASSPSDGIYNEQFF
>-|TRBJ1-6|TRBD1|TRBV18
TGTGCCAGCTCACCCACCGGACAGGGAGGTAATTCACCCCTCCACTTT
CASSPTGQGGNSPLHF
>-|TRBJ2-7|TRBD1|TRBV5-4
TGTGCCAGCAGCCGGGACAGGGGTTCCTACGAGCAGTACTTC
CASSRDRGSYEQYF
>-|TRBJ1-2|-|TRBV7-9
TGTGCCAGCAGCCCGGGAACAGTGGTAGTTTATGGCTACACCTTC
CASSPGTVVVYGYTF
>-|TRBJ1-2|-|TRBV4-1
TGCGCCAGCAGCCACCCAGGGTTCGACTATGGCTACACCTTC
CASSHPGFDYGYTF
>-|TRBJ1-4|TRBD1|TRBV27
TGTGCCAGCAGCCACGACAGGGGTGGCGAAAAACTGTTTTTT
CASSHDRGGEKLFF
>-|TRBJ2-7|TRBD1|TRBV10-3
TGTGCCATCAGTGAAAGGGGACAGGTGACCTACGAGCAGTACTTC
CAISERGQVTYEQYF
>-|TRBJ2-7|-|TRBV10-3
TGTGCCATCAGCCCAGGAACAGGGTTCCACGAGCAGTACTTC
CAISPGTGFHEQYF
>-|TRBJ2-7|-|TRBV28
TGTGCCAGCAGGGCACGCGGGCCGGTCTACGAGCAGTACTTC
CASRARGPVYEQYF
>-|TRBJ1-1|-|TRBV7-2
TGTGCCAGCAGCTTGCAACTAGAAGCTTTCTTT
CASSLQLEAFF
>once|TRBJ2-7|TRBD1|TRBV4-1
TGCGCCAGCAGCCAAAAGACAGGGGGGGCCTACGAGCAGTACTTC
CASSQKTGGAYEQYF
>-|TRBJ1-6|-|TRBV6-5
TGTGCCAGCAGTTACTCGGGAGTCTCACCCCTCCACTTT
CASSYSGVSPLHF
>-|TRBJ1-3|TRBD1|TRBV6-5
TGTGCCAGCATAAGGGGGCCCGGAAACACCATATATTTT
CASIRGPGNTIYF
>-|TRBJ1-1|TRBD1|TRBV12-3/TRBV12-4
TGTGCCAGCAGTGACAGGGGGCGCGATGAAGCTTTCTTT
CASSDRGRDEAFF
>-|TRBJ2-5|-|TRBV9
TGTGCCAGCAGCGCGAGATATAGCGGGCCAGGGGCTAAAAAAGAGACCCAGTACTTC
CASSARYSGPGAKKETQYF
>-|TRBJ1-3|-|TRBV28
TGTGCCAGCACCTTGGCAGTCTCTGGAAACACCATATATTTT
CASTLAVSGNTIYF
>once|TRBJ2-5|-|TRBV2
TGTGCCAGCAAAGGAAACTTGAGGTTAACCCAGTACTTC
CASKGNLRLTQYF
>once|TRBJ2-3|-|TRBV9
TGTGCCAGCAGCTCCGGACAGTACACAGATACGCAGTATTTT
CASSSGQYTDTQYF
>once|TRBJ1-5|-|TRBV19
TGTGCCAGTAGTCGGGGTCTTGACAATCAGCCCCAGCATTTT
CASSRGLDNQPQHF
>few|TRBJ1-5|-|TRBV12-3/TRBV12-4
TGTGCCAGCACCCGGGACTACAATCAGCCCCAGCATTTT
CASTRDYNQPQHF
>-|TRBJ1-1|-|TRBV5-1
TGCGCCAGCAAGGCCGACACAGAAGCTTTCTTT
CASKADTEAFF
>-|TRBJ1-2|-|TRBV10-3
TGTGCCATCAGTGAGTCTGGGCAGGGGACGAGCGGCTACACCTTC
CAISESGQGTSGYTF
>-|TRBJ2-1|-|TRBV3-1/TRBV3-2
TGTGCCAGCAGCCAAGAGGGTAGGCGGGTCAACAATGAGCAGTTCTTC
CASSQEGRRVNNEQFF
>once|TRBJ1-1|-|TRBV5-1
TGCGCCAGCAGCTTCTTACAGGGGAACACTGAAGCTTTCTTT
CASSFLQGNTEAFF
>-|TRBJ2-6|-|TRBV7-7
TGTGCTAGCAGCCTCCAGGGCGCTGGGGCCAACGTCCTGACTTTC
CASSLQGAGANVLTF
>-|TRBJ1-2|TRBD1|TRBV6-2/TRBV6-3
TGTGCCAGCAGTAGGCAGGGGGCCTATGGCTACACCTTC
CASSRQGAYGYTF
>-|TRBJ1-2|TRBD1|TRBV7-3
TGTGCCAGCAGGTCACCGGGACAGGGGTTCGCCTATGGCTACACCTTC
CASRSPGQGFAYGYTF
>-|TRBJ1-5|-|TRBV5-1
TGCGCCAGCAGCTTGGACAACAATCAGCCCCAGCATTTT
CASSLDNNQPQHF
>-|TRBJ1-6|-|TRBV7-9
TGTGCCAGCAGCCCATACAGGGCAAAAAATTCACCCCTCCACTTT
CASSPYRAKNSPLHF